One T cell receptor (beta chain) is described in this entry. Its antigen is unknown. Some clones are missing from TCRdb's copy, which holds only in-frame ones; the method was immunoSEQ multiplex PCR. The top ten clones hold over 8.5% of a sample with roughly 10,000 clones, nearly 70% of them seen once. This CDR3 comprises 12 residues. The ends were cut back, 4 bases at V and 11 bases at J, with 15 bases in the middle. CDR1 is SGDLS, CDR2 YYNGEE, per germline. These data come from a study of CD4+ T cells in melanoma. Regarding the study as a whole: In melanoma, neoantigen-specific CD4+ T cells reportedly differed in differentiation state. A reported correlation linked neoantigen-specific CD4+ T cells to CD8+, macrophage and B cell function.

The sample comprised cells from a culture (not recorded whether cultured in vitro). This TCR was sampled from a human donor with melanoma. The chain combines TRBV9 with TRBJ1-1; D perhaps matches TRBD1 (5 bases). The CDR3 nucleotides are TGTGCCAGCAGCTCTGGGGGGGATATGGCTTTCTTT. Residues: CASSSGGDMAFF. Filled out from reference TRBV9 and TRBJ1-1, the complete variable domain reads DSGVTQTPKHLITATGQRVTLRCSPRSGDLSVYWYQQSLDQGLQFLIQYYNGEERAKGNILERFSAQQFPDLHSELNLSSLELGDSALYFCASSSGGDMAFFGQGTRLTVV.